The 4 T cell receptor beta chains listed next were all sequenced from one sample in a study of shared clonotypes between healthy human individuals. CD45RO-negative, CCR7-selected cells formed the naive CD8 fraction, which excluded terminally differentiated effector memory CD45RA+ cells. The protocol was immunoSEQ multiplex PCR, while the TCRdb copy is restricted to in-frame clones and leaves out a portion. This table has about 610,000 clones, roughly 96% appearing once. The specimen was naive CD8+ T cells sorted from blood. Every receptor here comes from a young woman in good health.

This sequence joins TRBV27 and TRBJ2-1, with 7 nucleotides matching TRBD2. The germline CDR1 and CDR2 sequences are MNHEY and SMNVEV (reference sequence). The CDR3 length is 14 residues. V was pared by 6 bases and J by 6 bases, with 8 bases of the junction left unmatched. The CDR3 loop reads CASSVRGVVNEQFF. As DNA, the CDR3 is TGTGCCAGCAGCGTACGGGGGGTGGTCAATGAGCAGTTCTTC.

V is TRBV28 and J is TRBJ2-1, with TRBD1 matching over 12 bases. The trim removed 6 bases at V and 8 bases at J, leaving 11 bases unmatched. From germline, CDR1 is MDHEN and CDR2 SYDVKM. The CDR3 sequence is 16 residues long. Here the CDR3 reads CASSHSTGQGAHEQFF. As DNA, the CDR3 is TGTGCCAGCAGCCACTCCACGGGACAGGGGGCGCATGAGCAGTTCTTC.

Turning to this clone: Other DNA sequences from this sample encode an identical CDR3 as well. CDR3 nucleotides: TGTGCCAGCAGCCGGGAGGACCAAGAGACCCAGTACTTC. It translates to CASSREDQETQYF. The gene calls are TRBV5-4 and TRBJ2-5, with 7 nucleotides matching TRBD2. The CDR3 is 13 residues long. Trimming cost V 4 bases and J 0 bases; bases outside gene matches: 0. Germline V gives CDR1 SGHNT, CDR2 YYREEE (reference sequence).

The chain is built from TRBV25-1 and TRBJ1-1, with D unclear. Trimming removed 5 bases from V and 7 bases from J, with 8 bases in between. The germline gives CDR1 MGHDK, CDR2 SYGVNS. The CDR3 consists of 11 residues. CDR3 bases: TGTGCCAGCAGTATCTCGCTTGAAGCTTTCTTT. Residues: CASSISLEAFF.